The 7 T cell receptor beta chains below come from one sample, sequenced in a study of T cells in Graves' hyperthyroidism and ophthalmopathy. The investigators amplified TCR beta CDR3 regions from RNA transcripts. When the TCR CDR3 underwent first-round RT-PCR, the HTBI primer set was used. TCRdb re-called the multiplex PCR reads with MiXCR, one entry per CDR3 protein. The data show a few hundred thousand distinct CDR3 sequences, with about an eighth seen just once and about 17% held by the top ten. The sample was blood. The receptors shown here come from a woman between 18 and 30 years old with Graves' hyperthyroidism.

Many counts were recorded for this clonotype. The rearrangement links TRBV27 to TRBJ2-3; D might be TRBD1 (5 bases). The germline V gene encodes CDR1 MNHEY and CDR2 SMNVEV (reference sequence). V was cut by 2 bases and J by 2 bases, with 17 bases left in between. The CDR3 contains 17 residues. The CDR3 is CASSLIQGVLSTDTQYF. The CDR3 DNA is TGTGCCAGCAGTTTAATTCAAGGGGTGCTATCCACAGATACGCAGTATTTT.

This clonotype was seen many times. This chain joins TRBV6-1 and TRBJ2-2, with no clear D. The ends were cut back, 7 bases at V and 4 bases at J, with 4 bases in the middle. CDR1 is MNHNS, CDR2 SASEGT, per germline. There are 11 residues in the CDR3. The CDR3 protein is CASTPTGELFF. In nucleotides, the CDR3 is TGTGCCAGCACTCCCACCGGGGAGCTGTTTTTT.

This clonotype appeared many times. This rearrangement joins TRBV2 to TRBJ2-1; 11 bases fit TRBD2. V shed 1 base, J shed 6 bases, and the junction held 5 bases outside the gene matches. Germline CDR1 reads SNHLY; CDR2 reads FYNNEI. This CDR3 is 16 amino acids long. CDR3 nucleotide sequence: TGTGCCAGCAGTGAAGTAACTAGCGGGAGCCTCAATGAGCAGTTCTTC. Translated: CASSEVTSGSLNEQFF.

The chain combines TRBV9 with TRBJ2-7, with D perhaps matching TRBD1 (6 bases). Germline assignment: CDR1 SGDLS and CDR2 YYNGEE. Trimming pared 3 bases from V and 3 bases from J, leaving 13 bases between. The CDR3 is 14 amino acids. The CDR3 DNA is TGTGCCAGCAGCGAGTCCGGGACACTCTACGAGCAGTACTTC. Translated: CASSESGTLYEQYF.

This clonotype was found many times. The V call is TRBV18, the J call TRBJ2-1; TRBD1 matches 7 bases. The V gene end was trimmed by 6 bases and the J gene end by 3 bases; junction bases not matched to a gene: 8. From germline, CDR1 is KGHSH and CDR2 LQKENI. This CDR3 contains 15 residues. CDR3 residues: CASSPGQIIYNEQFF. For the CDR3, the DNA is TGTGCCAGCTCCCCGGGACAGATAATCTACAATGAGCAGTTCTTC.

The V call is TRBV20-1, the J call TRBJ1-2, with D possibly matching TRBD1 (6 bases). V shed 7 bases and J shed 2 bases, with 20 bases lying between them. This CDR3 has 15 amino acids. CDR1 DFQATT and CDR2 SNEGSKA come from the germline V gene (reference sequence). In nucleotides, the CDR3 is TGCAGTGTTCGGGGGGGCCTCAGGAGGAACTATGGCTACACCTTC. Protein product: CSVRGGLRRNYGYTF.

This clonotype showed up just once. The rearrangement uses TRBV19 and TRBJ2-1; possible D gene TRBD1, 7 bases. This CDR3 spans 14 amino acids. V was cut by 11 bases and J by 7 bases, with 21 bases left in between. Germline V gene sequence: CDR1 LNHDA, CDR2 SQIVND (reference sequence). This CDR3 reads CASRRGLPANEQFF. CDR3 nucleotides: TGTGCCTCTCGGAGGGGGCTCCCGGCGAATGAGCAGTTCTTC.